The 14 T cell receptor beta chains below were found in one sample sequenced in a study of blood T cell repertoires in COVID-19. Using immunoSEQ multiplex PCR, the repertoire was profiled, and TCRdb retains in-frame clones only, with some absent. The sample lists under 200,000 clones; approximately 85% were seen once. The specimen sequenced was peripheral blood. These TCRs come from a woman aged 50 to 65 with COVID-19, enrolled during active disease.

The CDR3 is CASSFSSYEQYF. The DNA of the CDR3 is TGTGCCAGCAGTTTCAGCTCCTACGAGCAGTACTTC. V is TRBV13 and J is TRBJ2-7; D not resolved. Per germline, CDR1 PRHDT and CDR2 FYEKMQ (reference sequence). The CDR3 runs to 12 residues. Trimming took 6 bases from V and 0 from J, leaving 6 bases between them.

The chain employs TRBV2 and TRBJ2-7, with 10 nucleotides matching TRBD2. In germline, CDR1 is SNHLY, CDR2 FYNNEI. With 6 bases clipped from V and 3 bases from J, the junction kept 8 bases outside the gene matches. CDR3 length equals 15 residues. The CDR3 DNA follows: TGTGCCAGCAGAAAAGGGACTAGCGAGAACTACGAGCAGTACTTC. The encoded protein is CASRKGTSENYEQYF.

About this clone itself: The same CDR3 also results from other DNA sequences found in this sample. The chain uses TRBV30 and TRBJ2-3, with TRBD1 identical over 8 bases. J lost 1 base, V lost 0 bases, and 0 bases had no gene match. The CDR3 runs to 14 residues. The germline CDR1 and CDR2 sequences are GTSNPN and SVGIG (reference sequence). This chain's CDR3 is CAWSVQGGTDTQYF. The CDR3 DNA sequence: TGTGCCTGGAGTGTACAGGGGGGCACAGATACGCAGTATTTT. Together with reference TRBV30 and TRBJ2-3, the CDR3 gives the full variable domain: SQTIHQWPATLVQPVGSPLSLECTVEGTSNPNLYWYRQAAGRGLQLLFYSVGIGQISSEVPQNLSASRPQDRQFILSSKKLLLSDSGFYLCAWSVQGGTDTQYFGPGTRLTVL.

This clone showed up just a few times. The chain joins TRBV10-3 to TRBJ2-7, with TRBD2 identical over 7 bases. V gave up 3 bases and J gave up 5 bases; unmatched junction bases: 7. Germline V lookup: CDR1 ENHRY, CDR2 SYGVKD. This CDR3 region has 14 residues. Written as DNA, the CDR3 is TGTGCCATCAGTGATCTGGGAGGGGCAGACGAGCAGTACTTC. The encoded protein is CAISDLGGADEQYF.

A few counts support this clone. This chain uses TRBV15 with TRBJ1-4; no firm D call. V shed 0 bases and J shed 8 bases, with 10 bases lying between them. Germline assignment: CDR1 LNHNV and CDR2 YYDKDF (reference sequence). This CDR3 comprises 14 residues. In nucleotides, the CDR3 is TGTGCCACCAGCAGAGATCCAAAGAGGGAAAAACTGTTTTTT. Protein: CATSRDPKREKLFF.

The chain couples TRBV4-2 to TRBJ1-3, with a tentative D call TRBD1 (5 bases). The CDR3 is 16 amino acids. Germline V gene lookup returns CDR1 LGHNA and CDR2 YNFKEQ. With 1 base removed from V and 0 bases from J, the gap between germline ends came to 10 bases. The CDR3 sequence is CASSQASGGSGNTIYF. DNA of the CDR3: TGTGCCAGCAGCCAAGCTTCGGGGGGCTCTGGAAACACCATATATTTT.

This clone was found a few times. This chain's CDR3 is CATSREEGLGNTIYF. CDR3 sequence (DNA): TGTGCCACCAGCAGAGAGGAGGGGTTGGGAAACACCATATATTTT. The rearrangement uses TRBV15 and TRBJ1-3; tentative D call: TRBD1 (5 bases). The CDR3 has 15 residues. Germline CDR1 and CDR2: LNHNV and YYDKDF (reference sequence). The V end was cut by 0 bases, the J end by 4 bases, with 10 bases between.

The rearrangement uses TRBV30 and TRBJ1-3, with 9 bases aligning to TRBD1. V dropped 4 bases and J dropped 1; count of bases not matched to a gene: 2. The germline gives CDR1 GTSNPN, CDR2 SVGIG (reference sequence). The CDR3 extends over 14 amino acids. Here the CDR3 reads CAWKGTGSGNTIYF. In DNA form, the CDR3 reads TGTGCCTGGAAGGGGACAGGGTCTGGAAACACCATATATTTT.

The chain links TRBV9 to TRBJ1-4; 7 bases agree with TRBD1. The junction had 9 bases not matched to a gene; V was cut back by 3 bases and J by 4 bases. CDR1 and CDR2 from the germline V gene are SGDLS and YYNGEE. This CDR3 is built from 16 residues. Here the CDR3 reads CASSASTGLFNEKLFF. For the CDR3, the DNA is TGTGCCAGCAGCGCATCGACAGGGCTCTTTAATGAAAAACTGTTTTTT.

This rearrangement joins TRBV4-1 to TRBJ2-5, with unresolved D. V lost 1 base and J 2 bases, leaving 11 bases between the germline ends. This CDR3 is 15 amino acids long. The germline V gene has CDR1 MGHRA and CDR2 YSYEKL. The CDR3 protein is CASSQVPTYQETQYF. CDR3 bases: TGCGCCAGCAGCCAAGTTCCAACTTATCAAGAGACCCAGTACTTC.

In its sample, this clone was seen a few times. The CDR3 is CASSYSNTAGEQYF. For the CDR3, the DNA is TGTGCCAGCAGTTACTCGAATACAGCTGGAGAGCAGTACTTC. This rearrangement joins TRBV6-5 to TRBJ2-7, with D uncertain. The CDR3 consists of 14 residues. Germline assignment: CDR1 MNHEY and CDR2 SVGAGI. Deletions cut 0 bases from V and 7 bases from J, with 13 bases between.

This clone was seen just once. The chain uses TRBV4-1 and TRBJ1-5; D is ambiguous. Per the germline V gene, CDR1 is MGHRA and CDR2 is YSYEKL. The CDR3 spans 14 residues. V was trimmed by 4 bases and J by 0 bases, leaving 7 bases between them. The CDR3 reads CASSPGYSNQPQHF. CDR3 DNA: TGCGCCAGCAGCCCAGGTTATAGCAATCAGCCCCAGCATTTT.

V and J are TRBV5-1 and TRBJ2-2, with 14 bases fitting TRBD2. The CDR3 spans 18 residues. Germline CDR1 is SGHRS and CDR2 is YFSETQ. V trimming: 4 bases; J trimming: 3 bases; junction bases outside the gene matches: 8. The CDR3, as DNA: TGCGCCAGCAGCGACCTGACTAGCGGGGGGGCCGACACCGGGGAGCTGTTTTTT. It yields the protein CASSDLTSGGADTGELFF.

The V call is TRBV4-1, the J call TRBJ2-1, with 12 bases lining up with TRBD2. This CDR3 comprises 18 residues. The germline CDR1 and CDR2 sequences are MGHRA and YSYEKL. Trimming took 2 bases from V and 0 from J; bases not matched to a gene: 5. This CDR3 reads CASSQLGLAGNSYNEQFF. The CDR3 coding sequence is TGCGCCAGCAGCCAACTAGGACTAGCGGGGAACTCCTACAATGAGCAGTTCTTC.